Following are 23 T cell receptor beta chains from one sample sequenced in a study of blood T cell repertoires in COVID-19. The protocol was immunoSEQ multiplex PCR, while the TCRdb copy is restricted to in-frame clones and leaves out a portion. The sample has some 120,000 clones, 80% seen once. Sequenced: peripheral blood. Receptor source: a man between 65 and 79 years old with acute or convalescent COVID-19.

The chain uses TRBV5-4 and TRBJ2-2; 12 bases agree with TRBD2. V shed 4 bases and J 6 bases; nucleotides not matched to a gene: 10. This CDR3 has 17 residues. CDR1 is SGHNT and CDR2 is YYREEE in the germline V gene (reference sequence). The CDR3 nucleotides read TGTGCCAGCAGCCCCACCCCTAGCGGGGGGGCATCCGGGGAGCTGTTTTTT. It yields the protein CASSPTPSGGASGELFF.

This clone appeared a single time. V gene TRBV19 combines with J gene TRBJ1-1, with TRBD1 as a possible D gene (6 bases). Germline lookup yields CDR1 LNHDA and CDR2 SQIVND (reference sequence). Trimming stripped 3 bases from V and 4 bases from J, with 15 bases between. CDR3 length: 15 residues. In DNA form, the CDR3 reads TGTGCCAGTAGTATGACCGGCACAGGGCCCACTGAAGCTTTCTTT. Its translation: CASSMTGTGPTEAFF.

The CDR3 reads CASSIDYSGLSSSYNSPLHF. The CDR3 DNA reads as TGTGCCAGTAGTATTGATTATTCGGGACTGTCGAGCTCCTATAATTCACCCCTCCACTTT. The V call is TRBV19, the J call TRBJ1-6; tentative D call: TRBD1 (5 bases). Germline lookup yields CDR1 LNHDA and CDR2 SQIVND (reference sequence). Trimming took off 3 bases at V and 0 bases at J, with 21 bases between the two ends. This CDR3 is 20 amino acids long.

The table lists this clone with a few counts. This chain uses TRBV18 with TRBJ1-5, with D perhaps matching TRBD1 (6 bases). The CDR3 covers 16 residues. Trimming left V 3 bases short and J 4 bases short, with 16 bases between. CDR1 is KGHSH and CDR2 is LQKENI in the germline V gene. The CDR3, as DNA: TGTGCCAGCTCACCCAAGATGGCAGGGGCTAATCAGCCCCAGCATTTT. Its translation is CASSPKMAGANQPQHF.

In its sample, this clone was seen a few times. This rearrangement joins TRBV10-1 to TRBJ1-1; D gene unclear. The CDR3 is 13 residues long. The V gene lost 5 bases and the J gene lost 1 base, with 8 bases spanning the gap. Looked up from germline, CDR1 is WNHNN and CDR2 is SYGVQD (reference sequence). This CDR3 reads CASSTGGNTEAFF. The CDR3 DNA follows: TGCGCCAGCAGTACCGGAGGGAACACTGAAGCTTTCTTT.

The chain carries TRBV19 and TRBJ2-7; 8 positions match TRBD1. V shed 5 bases and J 5 bases; nucleotides not matched to a gene: 8. Germline V gene lookup returns CDR1 LNHDA and CDR2 SQIVND (reference sequence). CDR3 length: 14 amino acids. In DNA, the CDR3 is TGTGCCAGTAGTCCCAGACAGGGGCCAAACGAGCAGTACTTC. Translation: CASSPRQGPNEQYF.

The chain uses TRBV27 and TRBJ1-1; 9 bases are shared with TRBD1. CDR1 is MNHEY, CDR2 SMNVEV, per germline (reference sequence). The V and J ends lost 6 bases and 4 bases, in that order; junction bases with no gene match: 6. CDR3 size: 14 residues. The CDR3 DNA sequence: TGTGCCAGCAGGAAGACAGGGGGAATCACTGAAGCTTTCTTT. Translating gives CASRKTGGITEAFF.

The chain carries TRBV24-1 and TRBJ2-1; D is possibly TRBD2 (5 bases). The V gene's germline CDR1 is KGHDR and CDR2 SFDVKD. CDR3 length: 13 residues. Trimming cost V 5 bases and J 10 bases, with 14 bases left between them. In DNA form, the CDR3 reads TGTGCCACCAGTGTAAGAGGGTTGACAGAGCAGTTCTTC. It yields the protein CATSVRGLTEQFF.

The J gene is TRBJ2-1, the V gene TRBV5-1; 9 nucleotides match TRBD2. Trimming removed 2 bases from V and 2 bases from J; junction bases left unmatched: 8. CDR3 length equals 17 residues. Germline V gives CDR1 SGHRS, CDR2 YFSETQ. CDR3 DNA: TGCGCCAGCAGCTTATCTGGCGGGGGGGCCCCCTACAATGAGCAGTTCTTC. Protein sequence: CASSLSGGGAPYNEQFF. Supplemented by reference TRBV5-1 and TRBJ2-1, the full variable domain reads KAGVTQTPRYLIKTRGQQVTLSCSPISGHRSVSWYQQTPGQGLQFLFEYFSETQRNKGNFPGRFSGRQFSNSRSEMNVSTLELGDSALYLCASSLSGGGAPYNEQFFGPGTRLTVL.

There are many counts of this clone. V and J are TRBV6-5 and TRBJ1-1; D gene unclear. The V and J ends lost 7 bases and 0 bases respectively, with 9 bases between them. The germline V gene has CDR1 MNHEY and CDR2 SVGAGI. This CDR3 region has 13 residues. CDR3 coding DNA: TGTGCCAGCACTCAGAGGTTGAACACTGAAGCTTTCTTT. Encoded protein: CASTQRLNTEAFF.

V is TRBV6-5 and J is TRBJ1-4; tentative D call: TRBD1 (6 bases). V was clipped by 7 bases and J by 0 bases, with 12 bases between them. The CDR3 has 15 residues. Per the germline V gene, CDR1 is MNHEY and CDR2 is SVGAGI. CDR3 in amino acids: CASNLKGATNEKLFF. The CDR3 DNA is TGTGCCAGCAATTTGAAGGGGGCAACTAATGAAAAACTGTTTTTT.

The chain employs TRBV6-1 and TRBJ2-7; D perhaps matches TRBD2 (5 bases). CDR1 and CDR2 from the germline V gene are MNHNS and SASEGT. This CDR3 is built from 15 residues. V was cut by 2 bases and J by 5 bases, with 16 bases left in between. In DNA form, the CDR3 reads TGTGCCAGCAGTGAAAGTTTAACGGGATACAACGAGCAGTACTTC. Translation: CASSESLTGYNEQYF.

This rearrangement joins TRBV18 to TRBJ2-1; TRBD1 might be the D (7 bases). Germline loops: CDR1 KGHSH, CDR2 LQKENI. This CDR3 comprises 17 residues. With 0 bases removed from V and 6 bases from J, the gap between germline ends came to 18 bases. CDR3 bases: TGTGCCAGCTCACCACCATCCAGGGGGGTGGTGGGCAATGAGCAGTTCTTC. Encoded protein: CASSPPSRGVVGNEQFF.

This clone was detected a few times. V gene TRBV7-4 combines with J gene TRBJ2-7; possible D gene TRBD1, 6 bases. Germline V gene lookup returns CDR1 SGHVT and CDR2 SQSDAQ. The ends were cut back, 6 bases at V and 6 bases at J, with 18 bases in the middle. The CDR3 loop spans 14 amino acids. CDR3 sequence reads: CASSPCRTALEQYF. The CDR3 region has the DNA TGTGCCAGCAGTCCATGCCGGACAGCCCTCGAGCAGTACTTC.

The genes are TRBV5-6 and TRBJ1-1; D call uncertain. V gave up 4 bases and J gave up 2 bases, with 9 bases separating them. This CDR3 has 13 amino acids. Per the germline V gene, CDR1 is SGHDT and CDR2 is YYEEEE. This CDR3 is CASSQAVNTEAFF. The DNA for the CDR3 is TGTGCCAGCAGCCAGGCCGTAAACACTGAAGCTTTCTTT.

In its sample, this clone was seen many times. This chain uses TRBV6-6 with TRBJ1-2; 12 nucleotides match TRBD1. The J segment lost 6 bases and the V segment lost 5 bases, leaving 10 bases of the junction unmatched. Germline assignment: CDR1 MNHNY and CDR2 SVGAGI (reference sequence). This CDR3 has 16 amino acids. CDR3 coding DNA: TGTGCCAGCAGTATCGAGGGGGACAGGGGGCGGGATGGCTACACCTTC. This sequence encodes CASSIEGDRGRDGYTF.

The V and J genes are TRBV15 and TRBJ2-7; 8 bases agree with TRBD1. Germline V gene lookup returns CDR1 LNHNV and CDR2 YYDKDF (reference sequence). The CDR3 has 14 residues. Trimming took 2 bases from V and 4 from J; bases not matched to a gene: 4. CDR3 in amino acids: CATSRYRGDYEQYF. The CDR3 coding sequence is TGTGCCACCAGCAGATACAGGGGGGATTACGAGCAGTACTTC. Full variable domain (remainder filled in from reference TRBV15 and TRBJ2-7): DAMVIQNPRYQVTQFGKPVTLSCSQTLNHNVMYWYQQKSSQAPKLLFHYYDKDFNNEADTPDNFQSRRPNTSFCFLDIRSPGLGDTAMYLCATSRYRGDYEQYFGPGTRLTVT.

Written as DNA, the CDR3 is TGTGCCAGCAGTTTGACGGGGGACACTGAAGCTTTCTTT. Its protein is CASSLTGDTEAFF. The chain recombines TRBV6-5 with TRBJ1-1; possibly TRBD1 for D (5 bases). V was trimmed by 4 bases and J by 3 bases, leaving 9 bases between them. CDR1 and CDR2 (germline): MNHEY, SVGAGI. The CDR3 sequence is 13 residues long.

This rearrangement joins TRBV29-1 to TRBJ1-6, with D possibly TRBD1 on 6 matching bases. This CDR3 spans 15 amino acids. V shed 4 bases and J shed 2 bases, with 12 bases lying between them. The germline V gene has CDR1 SQVTM and CDR2 ANQGSEA. The DNA of the CDR3 is TGCAGCGTTGCCTACAGGGTTCCCTATAATTCACCCCTCCACTTT. Protein sequence: CSVAYRVPYNSPLHF.

In its sample, this clone was seen a few times. The rearrangement joins TRBV7-3 to TRBJ1-1; D not certain. This CDR3 has 13 amino acids. Between the trimmed V and J ends, which lost 2 bases and 1 base, there was a span of 5 bases. The germline V gene encodes CDR1 SGHTA and CDR2 FQGTGA. Here the CDR3 reads CASSLEPNTEAFF. CDR3 in DNA: TGTGCCAGCAGCTTAGAGCCGAACACTGAAGCTTTCTTT.

This chain links TRBV19 with TRBJ1-2; TRBD1 matches at 7 bases. This CDR3 is 16 amino acids long. V trimming: 4 bases; J trimming: 0 bases; junction bases outside the gene matches: 8. Per the germline V gene, CDR1 is LNHDA and CDR2 is SQIVND (reference sequence). Here the CDR3 reads CASSTTGTKANYGYTF. DNA for the CDR3: TGTGCCAGTAGTACGACAGGGACGAAGGCTAACTATGGCTACACCTTC.

This clone has a handful of counts. The chain joins TRBV28 to TRBJ2-7, with TRBD1 as a possible D gene (7 bases). The V gene lost 6 bases and the J gene lost 3 bases, with 18 bases spanning the gap. Germline-derived CDR1 and CDR2 are MDHEN and SYDVKM. CDR3 size: 15 residues. The CDR3 coding sequence is TGTGCCAGCAGCGTTAGCCAGGGGGAGGTCTACGAGCAGTACTTC. This codes for CASSVSQGEVYEQYF.

The V gene is TRBV24-1, the J gene TRBJ2-3; 10 positions agree with TRBD2. The CDR3 totals 16 residues. V dropped 5 bases and J dropped 2; count of bases not matched to a gene: 6. Germline CDR1 and CDR2: KGHDR and SFDVKD. The CDR3 reads CATSGSSGGATDTQYF. CDR3 in DNA: TGTGCCACCAGTGGGTCTAGCGGGGGTGCCACAGATACGCAGTATTTT.